These T cell receptor beta chains were read from a single sample in a study of technical replicates of blood from a handful of donors. Measured with immunoSEQ multiplex PCR; TCRdb has only the in-frame clones, and not every one. The data show under 110,000 clones, over 95% seen once. Material: T cells isolated from PBMCs. The receptors stem from a human donor in good health. Each CDR3 is given with its conserved first and last residue. A D gene is named only where the DNA matches it firmly. Rows give clone size only sometimes, using once, few, many, or a class for an expanded clone.

D gene: TRBD1; V gene: TRBV7-9; clone size: -; J gene: TRBJ1-1; CDR3 protein: CASSLGDRVPEEAFF; CDR3 DNA: TGTGCCAGCAGCTTGGGCGACAGGGTGCCCGAAGAAGCTTTCTTT
D gene: TRBD1; V gene: TRBV4-1; clone size: -; J gene: TRBJ2-1; CDR3 protein: CASSQTDREQFF; CDR3 DNA: TGCGCCAGCAGCCAAACGGACAGGGAGCAGTTCTTC
D gene: -; V gene: TRBV30; clone size: -; J gene: TRBJ1-1; CDR3 protein: CAWSWNTEAFF; CDR3 DNA: TGTGCCTGGAGCTGGAACACTGAAGCTTTCTTT
D gene: TRBD1; V gene: TRBV5-1; clone size: once; J gene: TRBJ1-1; CDR3 protein: CASSRGTGVATEAFF; CDR3 DNA: TGCGCCAGCAGCCGGGGGACAGGGGTAGCCACTGAAGCTTTCTTT
D gene: -; V gene: TRBV4-2; clone size: -; J gene: TRBJ2-4; CDR3 protein: CASSQTPGAKNIQYF; CDR3 DNA: TGTGCCAGCAGCCAAACTCCAGGGGCCAAAAACATTCAGTACTTC
D gene: -; V gene: TRBV21-1; clone size: -; J gene: TRBJ1-4; CDR3 protein: CASSKESPLREKLFF; CDR3 DNA: TGTGCCAGCAGCAAAGAGTCGCCGCTCCGGGAAAAACTGTTTTTT
D gene: -; V gene: TRBV5-6; clone size: -; J gene: TRBJ2-1; CDR3 protein: CASSLLGGEQFF; CDR3 DNA: TGTGCCAGCAGCTTGCTTGGAGGTGAGCAGTTCTTC
D gene: TRBD1; V gene: TRBV27; clone size: -; J gene: TRBJ2-3; CDR3 protein: CASSPDRVRADTQYF; CDR3 DNA: TGTGCCAGCAGCCCGGACAGGGTTCGGGCAGATACGCAGTATTTT
D gene: TRBD1; V gene: TRBV18; clone size: -; J gene: TRBJ2-7; CDR3 protein: CASSPRQGDYEQYF; CDR3 DNA: TGTGCCAGCTCCCCACGACAGGGAGACTACGAGCAGTACTTC
D gene: TRBD1; V gene: TRBV14; clone size: -; J gene: TRBJ2-7; CDR3 protein: CASSHPPGTGGTYEQYF; CDR3 DNA: TGTGCCAGCAGCCATCCCCCGGGGACAGGGGGTACCTACGAGCAGTACTTC
D gene: -; V gene: TRBV5-6; clone size: once; J gene: TRBJ2-7; CDR3 protein: CASSLWHSIYEQYF; CDR3 DNA: TGTGCCAGCAGCCTTTGGCATTCAATCTACGAGCAGTACTTC
D gene: -; V gene: TRBV5-1; clone size: -; J gene: TRBJ2-5; CDR3 protein: CASKNSGSHSQETQYF; CDR3 DNA: TGCGCCAGCAAAAACTCCGGGTCCCATTCTCAAGAGACCCAGTACTTC
D gene: TRBD2; V gene: TRBV7-8; clone size: -; J gene: TRBJ2-1; CDR3 protein: CASSRMTSGVNNEQFF; CDR3 DNA: TGTGCCAGCAGCCGCATGACTAGCGGGGTTAACAATGAGCAGTTCTTC
D gene: -; V gene: TRBV6-1; clone size: -; J gene: TRBJ2-7; CDR3 protein: CASSGEDRQYYEQYF; CDR3 DNA: TGTGCCAGCAGTGGAGAGGACAGACAGTACTACGAGCAGTACTTC
D gene: -; V gene: TRBV7-8; clone size: few; J gene: TRBJ1-1; CDR3 protein: CASSDNPSEAFF; CDR3 DNA: TGTGCCAGCAGCGACAACCCCTCTGAAGCTTTCTTT
D gene: -; V gene: TRBV19; clone size: -; J gene: TRBJ2-3; CDR3 protein: CASSILRGSGTDTQYF; CDR3 DNA: TGTGCCAGTAGTATACTTAGGGGATCGGGCACAGATACGCAGTATTTT
D gene: TRBD1; V gene: TRBV11-3; clone size: -; J gene: TRBJ2-7; CDR3 protein: CASSPGTGWDEQYF; CDR3 DNA: TGTGCCAGCAGCCCTGGGACAGGGTGGGACGAGCAGTACTTC
D gene: -; V gene: TRBV6-5; clone size: -; J gene: TRBJ1-5; CDR3 protein: CASSYSPGNQPQHF; CDR3 DNA: TGTGCCAGCAGTTACAGCCCGGGAAACCAGCCCCAGCATTTT
D gene: TRBD1; V gene: TRBV19; clone size: -; J gene: TRBJ2-7; CDR3 protein: CASKPGQGNYEQYF; CDR3 DNA: TGTGCCAGTAAACCGGGACAGGGAAACTACGAGCAGTACTTC
D gene: -; V gene: TRBV14; clone size: -; J gene: TRBJ1-1; CDR3 protein: CASSRTVTGTEAFF; CDR3 DNA: TGTGCCAGCAGCCGTACGGTGACGGGGACTGAAGCTTTCTTT
D gene: TRBD1; V gene: TRBV7-9; clone size: -; J gene: TRBJ1-2; CDR3 protein: CASSSIGQAYGYTF; CDR3 DNA: TGTGCCAGCAGCTCCATTGGACAGGCCTATGGCTACACCTTC
D gene: TRBD1; V gene: TRBV5-1; clone size: -; J gene: TRBJ2-3; CDR3 protein: CASSSRDRGTDTQYF; CDR3 DNA: TGCGCCAGCAGCTCCCGGGACAGGGGGACAGATACGCAGTATTTT
D gene: -; V gene: TRBV15; clone size: -; J gene: TRBJ1-5; CDR3 protein: CATSRGGGGQSLQPQHF; CDR3 DNA: TGTGCCACCAGCAGAGGCGGTGGGGGACAAAGTCTTCAGCCCCAGCATTTT
D gene: -; V gene: TRBV4-1; clone size: -; J gene: TRBJ2-4; CDR3 protein: CASSQVEPAPGIQYF; CDR3 DNA: TGCGCCAGCAGCCAAGTAGAGCCCGCCCCTGGCATTCAGTACTTC
D gene: TRBD2; V gene: TRBV30; clone size: -; J gene: TRBJ2-7; CDR3 protein: CAWTGTSSFYEQYF; CDR3 DNA: TGTGCCTGGACCGGGACTAGCAGTTTCTACGAGCAGTACTTC
D gene: TRBD1; V gene: TRBV11-3; clone size: -; J gene: TRBJ2-1; CDR3 protein: CASSSWDRGDNEQFF; CDR3 DNA: TGTGCCAGCAGCTCGTGGGACAGGGGAGACAATGAGCAGTTCTTC
D gene: TRBD1; V gene: TRBV7-8; clone size: -; J gene: TRBJ2-7; CDR3 protein: CASSPRDRAEEQYF; CDR3 DNA: TGTGCCAGCAGCCCCCGGGACAGGGCGGAAGAGCAGTACTTC
D gene: -; V gene: TRBV5-1; clone size: -; J gene: TRBJ1-1; CDR3 protein: CASSLRTVNTEAFF; CDR3 DNA: TGCGCCAGCAGCTTGAGGACTGTGAACACTGAAGCTTTCTTT
D gene: TRBD2; V gene: TRBV28; clone size: -; J gene: TRBJ2-5; CDR3 protein: CASSEGTSGETQYF; CDR3 DNA: TGTGCCAGCAGTGAGGGGACTAGCGGGGAGACCCAGTACTTC
D gene: -; V gene: TRBV6-1; clone size: -; J gene: TRBJ2-3; CDR3 protein: CASRPRWTGTDTQYF; CDR3 DNA: TGTGCCAGCAGGCCCAGGTGGACTGGCACAGATACGCAGTATTTT
D gene: TRBD2; V gene: TRBV7-6; clone size: -; J gene: TRBJ2-2; CDR3 protein: CASSSGSSVRAGELFF; CDR3 DNA: TGTGCCAGCAGCAGCGGGAGCAGTGTCAGGGCCGGGGAGCTGTTTTTT
D gene: -; V gene: TRBV19; clone size: -; J gene: TRBJ1-2; CDR3 protein: CASRIRGYGYTF; CDR3 DNA: TGTGCCAGTAGGATCAGGGGCTATGGCTACACCTTC
D gene: -; V gene: TRBV7-2; clone size: once; J gene: TRBJ2-4; CDR3 protein: CASSLVSPQYF; CDR3 DNA: TGTGCCAGCAGCTTAGTGTCCCCACAGTACTTC
D gene: -; V gene: TRBV5-1; clone size: -; J gene: TRBJ2-7; CDR3 protein: CASSLVNEQYF; CDR3 DNA: TGCGCCAGCAGCTTGGTTAACGAGCAGTACTTC
D gene: -; V gene: TRBV28; clone size: -; J gene: TRBJ2-3; CDR3 protein: CASSLPGASTDTQYF; CDR3 DNA: TGTGCCAGCAGTTTGCCAGGGGCTAGCACAGATACGCAGTATTTT
D gene: TRBD1; V gene: TRBV5-1; clone size: -; J gene: TRBJ2-7; CDR3 protein: CASSARQGLKNEQYF; CDR3 DNA: TGCGCCAGCAGCGCTCGACAGGGTTTAAAGAACGAGCAGTACTTC
D gene: -; V gene: TRBV28; clone size: -; J gene: TRBJ2-2; CDR3 protein: CASSFRTRGSVGGELFF; CDR3 DNA: TGTGCCAGCAGTTTCCGAACCCGGGGGTCGGTGGGTGGGGAGCTGTTTTTT
D gene: -; V gene: TRBV2; clone size: -; J gene: TRBJ2-6; CDR3 protein: CASGLGSGANVLTF; CDR3 DNA: TGTGCCAGCGGACTTGGCTCTGGGGCCAACGTCCTGACTTTC
D gene: -; V gene: TRBV6-5; clone size: -; J gene: TRBJ1-2; CDR3 protein: CASSLGQSFGYTF; CDR3 DNA: TGCGCCAGCAGTCTAGGACAGAGTTTCGGCTACACCTTC
D gene: -; V gene: TRBV10-3; clone size: -; J gene: TRBJ2-7; CDR3 protein: CAISDPDRVQYF; CDR3 DNA: TGTGCCATCAGTGACCCCGACAGAGTGCAGTACTTC
D gene: TRBD1; V gene: TRBV5-5; clone size: -; J gene: TRBJ1-2; CDR3 protein: CASSFNDRAFVVGYGYTF; CDR3 DNA: TGTGCCAGCAGCTTCAACGACAGGGCGTTCGTAGTAGGGTATGGCTACACCTTC
D gene: TRBD1; V gene: TRBV11-2; clone size: -; J gene: TRBJ2-4; CDR3 protein: CASSLFGTGRAKNIQYF; CDR3 DNA: TGTGCCAGCAGCTTATTTGGGACAGGGAGGGCCAAAAACATTCAGTACTTC
D gene: -; V gene: TRBV27; clone size: -; J gene: TRBJ2-1; CDR3 protein: CASNPQGTVYNEQFF; CDR3 DNA: TGTGCCAGCAATCCTCAGGGTACCGTCTACAATGAGCAGTTCTTC
D gene: -; V gene: TRBV2; clone size: -; J gene: TRBJ2-5; CDR3 protein: CASSERAAETQYF; CDR3 DNA: TGTGCCAGCAGTGAAAGAGCGGCAGAGACCCAGTACTTC
D gene: TRBD2; V gene: TRBV4-1; clone size: -; J gene: TRBJ2-5; CDR3 protein: CASSQVFGTSGAGPQETQYF; CDR3 DNA: TGCGCCAGCAGCCAAGTGTTCGGGACTAGCGGGGCCGGGCCCCAAGAGACCCAGTACTTC
D gene: -; V gene: TRBV9; clone size: once; J gene: TRBJ1-3; CDR3 protein: CASSVEGGAGNTIYF; CDR3 DNA: TGTGCCAGCAGCGTAGAAGGGGGGGCCGGGAACACCATATATTTT
D gene: -; V gene: TRBV7-9; clone size: -; J gene: TRBJ1-1; CDR3 protein: CASSLSQKAFF; CDR3 DNA: TGTGCCAGCAGCTTAAGTCAGAAAGCTTTCTTT
D gene: -; V gene: TRBV6-5; clone size: -; J gene: TRBJ1-6; CDR3 protein: CASSYSLISPLHF; CDR3 DNA: TGTGCCAGCAGTTACTCTTTAATATCACCCCTCCACTTT